These T cell receptor beta chains were read from a single sample in a study of blood T cell repertoires in COVID-19. Measured with immunoSEQ multiplex PCR; TCRdb has only the in-frame clones, and not every one. The sample includes about 230,000 clones, around 85% of them seen just once. Source material: PBMCs or T cells enriched from blood (not recorded which). The source of these receptors is a woman in her forties or fifties in a cohort exposed to, infected with or recovered from COVID-19 (not recorded which). CDR3s include the opening cysteine and the closing phenylalanine or tryptophan. Each record gives: clone size, V gene, J gene, D gene, CDR3 protein, CDR3 DNA. The D gene is left open where the match is weak. A clone size is listed for some rows: how often the clone was seen (once, few, many), or a class if it is expanded.

>NA|TRBV9|TRBJ1-1|TRBD1
CASSPGQGKAFF
TGTGCCAGCAGCCCTGGACAGGGGAAAGCTTTCTTT
>NA|TRBV25-1|TRBJ1-1|TRBD1
CASRPTGWNTEAFF
TGTGCCAGCAGGCCGACAGGGTGGAACACTGAAGCTTTCTTT
>NA|TRBV9|TRBJ2-5|NA
CASSVGAYQEETQYF
TGTGCCAGCAGCGTAGGGGCCTATCAGGAAGAGACCCAGTACTTC
>NA|TRBV28|TRBJ1-4|NA
CASTPNRFNIEDEKLFF
TGTGCCAGCACGCCGAACAGGTTTAACATAGAAGATGAAAAACTGTTTTTT
>NA|TRBV15|TRBJ1-2|TRBD1
CATSRGTGRGYTF
TGTGCCACCAGCAGGGGGACAGGCCGAGGCTACACCTTC
>few|TRBV7-9|TRBJ2-5|TRBD2
CASSGSQRGAETQYF
TGTGCCAGCAGCGGCTCTCAGCGGGGTGCGGAGACCCAGTACTTC
>NA|TRBV25-1|TRBJ1-6|TRBD1
CASRDRGASPLHF
TGTGCCAGCAGAGACAGGGGTGCCTCACCCCTCCACTTT
>NA|TRBV5-4|TRBJ2-3|TRBD2
CASSLAPLAGQDTQYF
TGTGCCAGCAGCTTGGCACCGCTAGCGGGTCAGGATACGCAGTATTTT
>NA|TRBV7-2|TRBJ2-4|TRBD1
CASSLEGALGNIQYF
TGTGCCAGCAGCTTAGAGGGGGCATTGGGGAACATTCAGTACTTC
>NA|TRBV10-1|TRBJ1-3|NA
CASSEFRGNTIYF
TGCGCCAGCAGTGAGTTTCGGGGTAACACCATATATTTT
>NA|TRBV7-2|TRBJ1-6|NA
CASSSRRDSYNSPLHF
TGTGCCAGCAGCTCGCGTCGGGACTCCTATAATTCACCCCTCCACTTT
>NA|TRBV7-3|TRBJ1-5|TRBD1
CASSCTWGQEGGKPKPQHF
TGTGCCAGCAGCTGCACGTGGGGGCAGGAAGGGGGCAAACCCAAGCCCCAGCATTTT
>NA|TRBV23-1|TRBJ2-7|TRBD1
CASSQSWGGTGGSYEQYF
TGCGCCAGCAGTCAATCCTGGGGAGGGACAGGGGGTTCCTACGAGCAGTACTTC
>NA|TRBV4-2|TRBJ1-6|NA
CASSQDRQAYSPLHF
TGTGCCAGCAGCCAAGATCGACAGGCGTATTCACCCCTCCACTTT
>NA|TRBV2|TRBJ2-1|NA
CASSSREAASSYNEQFF
TGTGCCAGCAGTTCCCGAGAGGCAGCCAGCTCCTACAATGAGCAGTTCTTC
>once|TRBV10-3|TRBJ1-2|NA
CAISVVSTNYGYTF
TGTGCCATCAGTGTGGTTTCAACAAACTATGGCTACACCTTC
>NA|TRBV10-2|TRBJ1-3|TRBD1
CASSDSGQRNTIYF
TGCGCCAGCAGTGACTCGGGACAGAGAAACACCATATATTTT
>NA|TRBV2|TRBJ2-7|TRBD2
CASSPGLAPYEQYF
TGTGCCAGCAGTCCGGGACTAGCACCCTACGAGCAGTACTTC
>NA|TRBV2|TRBJ2-1|NA
CASSGPTSNEQFF
TGTGCCAGCAGTGGCCCAACTAGCAATGAGCAGTTCTTC
>NA|TRBV28|TRBJ2-1|NA
CASSLYNEQFF
TGTGCCAGCAGTCTCTACAATGAGCAGTTCTTC
>NA|TRBV3-1/TRBV3-2|TRBJ2-2|TRBD2
CASSQDTLAGTGELFF
TGTGCCAGCAGCCAAGATACACTAGCGGGCACCGGGGAGCTGTTTTTT
>NA|TRBV13|TRBJ2-3|NA
CASSSRDSKQYF
TGTGCCAGCAGCTCGCGGGACTCCAAGCAGTATTTT
>NA|TRBV5-5|TRBJ2-5|TRBD1
CASSLRDRGWETQYF
TGTGCCAGCAGCTTGAGGGACAGGGGCTGGGAGACCCAGTACTTC
>NA|TRBV6-5|TRBJ2-5|NA
CASRSWAEETQYF
TGTGCCAGCAGGTCCTGGGCAGAGGAGACCCAGTACTTC
>NA|TRBV7-3|TRBJ2-3|TRBD2
CASSPQATSGGASDTQYF
TGTGCCAGCAGCCCACAGGCTACTAGCGGGGGGGCATCAGATACGCAGTATTTT
>NA|TRBV27|TRBJ1-1|NA
CATAKRGVNTEAFF
TGTGCCACCGCTAAGCGGGGAGTGAACACTGAAGCTTTCTTT
>NA|TRBV3-1/TRBV3-2|TRBJ2-2|NA
CASSQDLSTGELFF
TGTGCCAGCAGCCAAGATCTTAGCACCGGGGAGCTGTTTTTT
>few|TRBV7-9|TRBJ1-2|NA
CASSSDQGGYTF
TGTGCCAGCAGCTCTGATCAGGGTGGCTACACCTTC
>NA|TRBV27|TRBJ2-5|TRBD2
CASSSERGGRETQYF
TGTGCCAGCAGTTCCGAGCGGGGGGGCCGGGAGACCCAGTACTTC
>NA|TRBV6-5|TRBJ1-2|NA
CASTTGGIYTF
TGTGCCAGCACCACGGGGGGGATCTACACCTTC
>few|TRBV7-9|TRBJ1-1|TRBD1
CASSLTGGHTEAFF
TGTGCCAGCAGCCTTACAGGGGGGCACACTGAAGCTTTCTTT
>NA|TRBV7-9|TRBJ1-2|NA
CASSPEELNYGYTF
TGTGCCAGCAGCCCCGAGGAGCTTAACTATGGCTACACCTTC
>NA|TRBV10-3|TRBJ2-2|NA
CAISPGGELFF
TGTGCCATCTCCCCAGGGGGGGAGCTGTTTTTT
>NA|TRBV5-1|TRBJ1-2|TRBD1
CASSPTGGSFNYGYTF
TGCGCCAGCAGCCCTACAGGGGGCTCCTTTAACTATGGCTACACCTTC
>NA|TRBV6-5|TRBJ2-7|NA
CASSLSGSESGEQYF
TGTGCCAGCAGTTTATCCGGGTCGGAGAGTGGAGAGCAGTACTTC
>NA|TRBV15|TRBJ1-4|NA
CATSRVYGVNEKLFF
TGTGCCACCAGCAGAGTATACGGAGTGAATGAAAAACTGTTTTTT
>NA|TRBV6-2/TRBV6-3|TRBJ2-3|TRBD2
CASSPSGGPQYF
TGTGCCAGCAGCCCTAGCGGGGGGCCGCAGTATTTT
>NA|TRBV5-1|TRBJ1-1|TRBD1
CASSPNGQEMNTEAFF
TGCGCCAGCAGCCCAAACGGACAGGAAATGAACACTGAAGCTTTCTTT
>medium-sized|TRBV4-3|TRBJ2-1|TRBD2
CASSHIAGNNEQFF
TGCGCCAGCAGCCATATAGCGGGGAACAATGAGCAGTTCTTC
>once|TRBV4-3|TRBJ2-7|NA
CASSYRTRIGQGRPPREQYF
TGCGCCAGCAGCTATCGAACTCGTATCGGGCAGGGTAGGCCCCCTCGCGAGCAGTACTTC
>NA|TRBV11-1|TRBJ1-2|NA
CASSLKEGLYGYTF
TGTGCCAGCAGCTTAAAGGAGGGACTCTATGGCTACACCTTC
>NA|TRBV5-4|TRBJ1-1|NA
CASSTSGGTEAFF
TGTGCCAGCAGCACATCGGGGGGAACTGAAGCTTTCTTT